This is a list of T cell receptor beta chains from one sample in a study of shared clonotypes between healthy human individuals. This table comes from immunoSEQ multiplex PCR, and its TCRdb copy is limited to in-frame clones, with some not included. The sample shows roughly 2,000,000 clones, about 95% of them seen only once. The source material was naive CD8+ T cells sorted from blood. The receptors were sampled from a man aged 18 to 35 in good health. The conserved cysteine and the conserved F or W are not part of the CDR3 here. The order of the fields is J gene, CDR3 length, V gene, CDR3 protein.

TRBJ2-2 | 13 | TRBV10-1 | ASSEGRGLTGELF
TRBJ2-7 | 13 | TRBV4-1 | ASSEGRTGWGEQY
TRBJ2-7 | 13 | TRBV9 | ASSVGAVSSYEQY
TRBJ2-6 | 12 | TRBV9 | ASSLTSGANVLT
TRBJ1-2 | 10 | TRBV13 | ASSPQGDGYT
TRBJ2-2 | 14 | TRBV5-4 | ASSSFTSGNTGELF
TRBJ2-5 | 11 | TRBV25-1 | ASSETYQETQY
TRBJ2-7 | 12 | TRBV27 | ASTEPGKIYEQY
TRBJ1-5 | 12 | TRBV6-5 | ASSYGGAGQPQH
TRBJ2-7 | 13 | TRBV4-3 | ASSQSLGGSYEQY
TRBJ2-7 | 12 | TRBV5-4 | ASSLFPEEYEQY
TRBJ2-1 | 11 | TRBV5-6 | ASSLASDNEQF
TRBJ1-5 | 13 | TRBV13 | ASSLRVEGNQPQH
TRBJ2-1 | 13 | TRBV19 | ASSINGDTYNEQF
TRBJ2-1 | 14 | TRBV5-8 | ASSLVLAGGNNEQF
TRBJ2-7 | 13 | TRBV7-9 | ASSSSQGGLHEQY
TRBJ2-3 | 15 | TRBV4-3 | ASSQEDGTGWADTQY
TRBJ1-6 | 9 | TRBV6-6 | ASLGNSPLH
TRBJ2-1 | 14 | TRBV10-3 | AISESRGGPYNEQF
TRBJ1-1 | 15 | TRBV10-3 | AISDQQGNGMNTEAF
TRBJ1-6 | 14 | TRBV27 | ASSLSSGQGNSPLH
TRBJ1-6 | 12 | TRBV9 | ASSGQGSNSPLH
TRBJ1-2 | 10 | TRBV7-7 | ASSLSDSGYT
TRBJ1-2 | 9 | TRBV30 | AWSPLDGYT
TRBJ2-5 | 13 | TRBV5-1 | ASSLEGGIQETQY
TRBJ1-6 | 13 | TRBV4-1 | ASSQAPELNSPLH
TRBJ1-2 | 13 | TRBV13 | ASSFDRGLDYGYT
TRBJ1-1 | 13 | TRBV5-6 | ASSSRYEGDTEAF
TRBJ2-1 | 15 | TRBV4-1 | ASSQDAPSGAYNEQF
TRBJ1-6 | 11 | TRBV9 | ASSVGGETPLH
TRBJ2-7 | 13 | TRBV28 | ASSLTGTGGHEQY
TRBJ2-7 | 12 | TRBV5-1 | ASSLTRQGHEQY
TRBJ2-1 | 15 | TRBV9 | ASSVVGLAGVGNEQF
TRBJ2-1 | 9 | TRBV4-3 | ASSHGHEQF
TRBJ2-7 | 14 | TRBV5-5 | ASSWGRAGGGYEQY
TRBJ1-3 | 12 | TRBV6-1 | ASSAGTGSDTIY
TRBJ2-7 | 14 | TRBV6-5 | ASSYSLGATLYEQY
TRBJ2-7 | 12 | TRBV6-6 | ASSYGSMRYEQY
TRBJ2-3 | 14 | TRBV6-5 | ASSSPLRAGTDTQY
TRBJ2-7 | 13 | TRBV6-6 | ASSPLALPSYEQY
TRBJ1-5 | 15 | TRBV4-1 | ASSQVGGTGGWQPQH
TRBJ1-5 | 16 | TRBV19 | ASSISQDRYGDNQPQH
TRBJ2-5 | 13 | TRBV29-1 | SVEGPWTGGETQY
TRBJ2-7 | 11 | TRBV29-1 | SAHGLGSYEQY
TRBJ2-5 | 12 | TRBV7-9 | ASSYPGPQETQY
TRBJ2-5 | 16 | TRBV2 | ASSDGGGGAVGQETQY
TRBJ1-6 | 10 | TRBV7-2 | ASSPTQGALH
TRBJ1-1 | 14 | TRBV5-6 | ASSLVGGQWNTEAF
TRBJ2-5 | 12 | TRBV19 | ASSISGVQETQY
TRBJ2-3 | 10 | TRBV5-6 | ASSWTEDTQY
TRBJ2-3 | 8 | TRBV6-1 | ASRADTQY
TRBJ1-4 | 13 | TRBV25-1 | ASSVGLTPNEKLF
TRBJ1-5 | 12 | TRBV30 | AWSVSGGRQPQH
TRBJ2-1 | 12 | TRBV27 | ASTDSGRADEQF
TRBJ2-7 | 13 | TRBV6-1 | ASSEMGTEFYEQY
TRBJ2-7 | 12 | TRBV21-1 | ASSRDRRRGEQY